The 14 T cell receptor beta chains below come from one sample, sequenced in a study of blood T cell repertoires in COVID-19. Measured with immunoSEQ multiplex PCR; TCRdb has only the in-frame clones, and not every one. The profile shows 250,000 to 350,000 clones, roughly 80% of them singletons. The source material was peripheral blood. The receptor set was obtained from a person aged 70 to 85 with COVID-19, enrolled during active disease.

The CDR3 DNA reads TGTGCCAGCTGTAACCCGGACTCGTACAATGAGCAGTTCTTC. Its translation is CASCNPDSYNEQFF. The V call is TRBV28, the J call TRBJ2-1; D may be TRBD2 (5 bases). This CDR3 has 14 residues. Trimming left V 8 bases short and J 4 bases short, with 15 bases between. Germline V gives CDR1 MDHEN, CDR2 SYDVKM.

The rearrangement joins TRBV6-1 to TRBJ2-3; TRBD1 is a possible D gene (6 bases). The CDR3 is 12 amino acids. Germline V gene data show CDR1 as MNHNS and CDR2 as SASEGT. V was pared by 3 bases and J by 7 bases, with 8 bases between. CDR3: CASSEDSHTQYF. The CDR3 DNA sequence: TGTGCCAGCAGTGAGGACAGTCATACGCAGTATTTT.

The chain joins TRBV28 to TRBJ1-5; D ambiguous. This CDR3 comprises 13 residues. Trimming cost V 3 bases and J 6 bases, with 9 bases left between them. CDR1 is MDHEN, CDR2 SYDVKM, per germline. The CDR3: CASSLFRGQPQHF. The CDR3 DNA follows: TGTGCCAGCAGTTTGTTTCGGGGTCAGCCCCAGCATTTT.

The table lists this clone with a count of one. This chain links TRBV7-2 with TRBJ2-3; possibly TRBD2 for D (6 bases). The V end lost 5 bases, the J end lost 0 bases, and 12 bases lay between the germline ends. The germline gives CDR1 SGHTA, CDR2 FQGNSA. The CDR3 consists of 15 residues. The CDR3 DNA sequence: TGTGCCAGCAGCCCCGGTCGGGGGAGCACAGATACGCAGTATTTT. It yields the protein CASSPGRGSTDTQYF.

The rearrangement uses TRBV19 and TRBJ1-5; 9 bases line up with TRBD1. This CDR3 is built from 16 residues. V lost 3 bases, J lost 6 bases, and 9 bases stayed unmatched. The V gene's germline CDR1 is LNHDA and CDR2 SQIVND (reference sequence). This chain's CDR3 is CASSIARGQGGQPQHF. The CDR3 DNA sequence: TGTGCCAGTAGTATTGCGAGGGGACAGGGAGGTCAGCCCCAGCATTTT.

This clone was seen a single time. This sequence joins TRBV6-6 and TRBJ2-2; 9 nucleotides align to TRBD2. The V gene's germline CDR1 is MNHNY and CDR2 SVGAGI (reference sequence). The CDR3 runs 16 residues. V was pared by 6 bases and J by 0 bases, with 5 bases of the junction left unmatched. CDR3 nucleotides: TGTGCCAGCAGGGCCCCTAGCGGGACGAACACCGGGGAGCTGTTTTTT. This codes for CASRAPSGTNTGELFF.

The rearrangement uses TRBV30 and TRBJ2-5; the match to TRBD2 covers 16 bases. Losses at the gene ends were 3 bases for V and 5 bases for J; bases not matched to a gene: 9. This CDR3 is 17 amino acids long. Per the germline V gene, CDR1 is GTSNPN and CDR2 is SVGIG (reference sequence). The CDR3 DNA follows: TGTGCCTGGAGCCCCGGGACTAGCGGGAGGGCCGGGGAGACCCAGTACTTC. It translates to CAWSPGTSGRAGETQYF.

V and J are TRBV3-1 (or the pseudogene TRBV3-2) and TRBJ2-7, with D perhaps TRBD1 (5 bases). V lost 4 bases and J 0 bases, leaving 13 bases between the germline ends. The CDR3 is made up of 15 amino acids. Germline-derived CDR1 and CDR2 are LGHDT and YNNKEL (reference sequence). CDR3 amino acids: CASSPQGYPSYEQYF. The CDR3 DNA reads as TGTGCCAGCAGCCCCCAGGGTTACCCCTCCTACGAGCAGTACTTC.

This chain joins TRBV7-2 and TRBJ2-3; D perhaps matches TRBD1 (6 bases). V was clipped by 3 bases and J by 2 bases, with 12 bases between them. This CDR3 spans 15 amino acids. CDR1 is SGHTA, CDR2 FQGNSA, per germline. CDR3 in DNA: TGTGCCAGCAGCTTGGGGGCCCACTTCACAGATACGCAGTATTTT. Protein sequence: CASSLGAHFTDTQYF.

The CDR3 here is CASSSPGVQPQHF. CDR3 nucleotides: TGTGCCAGCAGTTCCCCAGGGGTTCAGCCCCAGCATTTT. This chain uses TRBV28 with TRBJ1-5; TRBD1 is a possible D gene (6 bases). The germline V and J ends were trimmed by 4 bases and 6 bases, with 10 bases remaining between them. The CDR3 is 13 residues long. Germline values: CDR1 MDHEN, CDR2 SYDVKM. The full variable domain, its missing parts supplied by reference TRBV28 and TRBJ1-5, is DVKVTQSSRYLVKRTGEKVFLECVQDMDHENMFWYRQDPGLGLRLIYFSYDVKMKEKGDIPEGYSVSREKKERFSLILESASTNQTSMYLCASSSPGVQPQHFGDGTRLSIL.

This chain connects TRBV4-1 to TRBJ2-1; the D gene is possibly TRBD2 (6 bases). V lost 0 bases and J lost 6, with 9 bases in between. Germline CDR1 and CDR2: MGHRA and YSYEKL. The CDR3 totals 14 residues. The CDR3 spells CASSQEEGLNEQFF. CDR3 nucleotide sequence: TGCGCCAGCAGCCAAGAGGAGGGACTCAATGAGCAGTTCTTC.

The V and J genes are TRBV3-1 (or the pseudogene TRBV3-2) and TRBJ1-5; D is unresolved. V was shortened by 0 bases and J by 7 bases, with 13 bases between the two germline ends. The CDR3 is made up of 15 amino acids. Germline CDR1 LGHDT, CDR2 YNNKEL (reference sequence). The CDR3 region has the DNA TGTGCCAGCAGCCAAGATAGGAGGGCGAGGCAGCCCCAGCATTTT. Protein sequence: CASSQDRRARQPQHF.

The chain links TRBV28 to TRBJ2-1; 11 bases are shared with TRBD2. This CDR3 region has 16 residues. Germline CDR1 reads MDHEN; CDR2 reads SYDVKM. V lost 4 bases to trimming and J lost 2 bases; unmatched junction nucleotides: 4. Here the CDR3 DNA reads TGTGCCAGCAGTTCCATAGCGGGGGGGCCCTACAATGAGCAGTTCTTC. Protein product: CASSSIAGGPYNEQFF.

The chain is built from TRBV19 and TRBJ2-5; 7 positions match TRBD1. V was clipped by 3 bases and J by 5 bases; unmatched bases: 3. Germline CDR1 LNHDA, CDR2 SQIVND (reference sequence). The CDR3 is made up of 13 amino acids. This chain's CDR3 is CASSMLRGETQYF. The CDR3 region has the DNA TGTGCCAGTAGTATGCTCAGGGGGGAGACCCAGTACTTC.